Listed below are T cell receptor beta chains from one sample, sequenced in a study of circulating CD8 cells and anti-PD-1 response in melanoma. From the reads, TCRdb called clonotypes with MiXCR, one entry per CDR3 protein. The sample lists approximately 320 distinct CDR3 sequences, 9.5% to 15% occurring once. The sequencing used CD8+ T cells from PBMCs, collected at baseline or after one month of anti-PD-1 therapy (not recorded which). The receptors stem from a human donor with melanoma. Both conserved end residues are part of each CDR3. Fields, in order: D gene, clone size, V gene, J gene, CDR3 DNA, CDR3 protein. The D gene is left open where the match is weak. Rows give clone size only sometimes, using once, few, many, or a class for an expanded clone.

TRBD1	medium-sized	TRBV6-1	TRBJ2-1	TGTGCCACGGATGAGGGGGCTGGCTCCTACAATGAGCAGTTCTTC	CATDEGAGSYNEQFF
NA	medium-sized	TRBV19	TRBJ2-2	TGTGCCAGTATGGAATCGGGGTATCACACCGGGGAGCTGTTTTTT	CASMESGYHTGELFF
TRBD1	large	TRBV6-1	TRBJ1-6	TGTGCCAGCAGTGAAGCGACAGGGGGCAATTCACCCCTCCACTTT	CASSEATGGNSPLHF
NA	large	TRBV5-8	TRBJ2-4	TGTGCCAGCATAGGAACCGTGACCCCAATTCAGTACTTC	CASIGTVTPIQYF
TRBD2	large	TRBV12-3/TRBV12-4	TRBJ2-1	TGTGCCAGCAGTCCCACGATCCTTGACGCGGGGGTGCGAAGGAATGAGCAGTTCTTC	CASSPTILDAGVRRNEQFF
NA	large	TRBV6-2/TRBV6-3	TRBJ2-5	TGTGCCAGCAGTTCCCCAGCAGGGCGGAGAGAGACCCAGTACTTC	CASSSPAGRRETQYF
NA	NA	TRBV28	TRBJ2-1	TGTGCCAGCAGTTTTGAAGGGGGCTACAATGAGCAGTTCTTC	CASSFEGGYNEQFF
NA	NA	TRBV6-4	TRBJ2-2	TGTGCCAGCAGTGAGGGGAACACCGGGGAGCTGTTTTTT	CASSEGNTGELFF
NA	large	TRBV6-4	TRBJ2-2	TGTGCCAGCAGTGACTCGACAAACACCGGGGAGCTGTTTTTT	CASSDSTNTGELFF
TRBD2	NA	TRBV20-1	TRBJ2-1	TGCAGTGCTAGAGATCCTGCGCGGGAGCGCAATGAGCAGTTCTTC	CSARDPARERNEQFF